This section outlines one TCR beta chain sequence together with its context. Its antigen is unidentified. Libraries were prepared by immunoSEQ multiplex PCR; TCRdb keeps only in-frame clonotypes and omits some of them. The sample includes under 200,000 clones, 85% to 90% of them seen just once. These data originate in a study of cytomegalovirus exposure and HLA in healthy donors. Whole-study results and caveats: The authors confirmed in vitro that a few CMV-associated chains were specific for CMV antigens. Most TCRs appeared rarely, but some public TCRs recurred in many donors.

Sequenced: PBMCs. The sequence derives from a man between 18 and 35 years old in good health and CMV-seropositive.

CDR3: CASSSPGHDPYGYTF. In nucleotides, the CDR3 is TGTGCCAGCAGCTCTCCGGGACACGACCCCTATGGCTACACCTTC. V usage is TRBV5-6 and J usage is TRBJ1-2; the D gene is possibly TRBD1 (6 bases). Trimming took 3 bases from V and 4 from J, leaving 16 bases between them. This CDR3 has 15 residues. The germline CDR1 and CDR2 sequences are SGHDT and YYEEEE.